The 25 T cell receptor beta chains given below trace back to one sample, sequenced in a study of cytomegalovirus exposure and HLA in healthy donors. Assay used: immunoSEQ multiplex PCR; TCRdb lists only in-frame clones, some missing. Of under 400,000 clones in the sample, approximately 88% are singletons; the top ten hold roughly 0.96%. Specimen: PBMCs. The receptor source for this set is a man aged 30-40 years in good health and CMV-seronegative.

V gene TRBV5-6 combines with J gene TRBJ1-2; 9 bases line up with TRBD1. The J segment lost 7 bases and the V segment lost 4 bases, leaving 8 bases of the junction unmatched. There are 14 residues in the CDR3. The germline gives CDR1 SGHDT, CDR2 YYEEEE. In DNA, the CDR3 is TGTGCCAGCAGCACCCGGGACAGGGTATCTGGCTACACCTTC. Translating it yields CASSTRDRVSGYTF.

This clone was seen a handful of times. The chain links TRBV19 to TRBJ2-2, with 8 bases identical to TRBD2. The CDR3 runs to 15 residues. The V gene end was trimmed by 3 bases and the J gene end by 6 bases; junction bases not matched to a gene: 6. Germline values: CDR1 LNHDA, CDR2 SQIVND (reference sequence). CDR3 protein: CASSIPSGRAGELFF. CDR3 DNA sequence: TGTGCCAGTAGTATCCCCAGCGGGAGAGCCGGGGAGCTGTTTTTT.

The J gene is TRBJ2-7, the V gene TRBV12-5, with 8 bases matching TRBD1. With V trimmed by 6 bases and J by 0 bases, 7 bases remained unmatched. The V gene's germline CDR1 is LGHNT and CDR2 FRNRAP. CDR3 length equals 15 residues. The CDR3 DNA is TGTGCTAGTGGCCTCGGACAGGGCAGCTCCTACGAGCAGTACTTC. Its protein product is CASGLGQGSSYEQYF.

The CDR3 reads CASIGTGAVTGELFF. The CDR3 nucleotides read TGTGCCAGTATCGGGACAGGGGCCGTCACCGGGGAGCTGTTTTTT. The chain links TRBV19 to TRBJ2-2, with 10 positions matching TRBD1. Trimming took 7 bases from V and 4 from J; bases not matched to a gene: 6. Germline V CDR1 and CDR2: LNHDA, SQIVND (reference sequence). The length of the CDR3 is 15 residues.

V gene TRBV18 combines with J gene TRBJ1-5; no definite D call. Looked up from germline, CDR1 is KGHSH and CDR2 is LQKENI. V lost 6 bases and J 4 bases, leaving 16 bases between the germline ends. This CDR3 spans 15 amino acids. The CDR3 is CASSPAGIDNQPQHF. For the CDR3, the DNA is TGTGCCAGCTCCCCCGCGGGGATAGATAATCAGCCCCAGCATTTT.

The V and J genes are TRBV5-1 and TRBJ2-7; 10 bases are a match to TRBD2. Trimming removed 0 bases from V and 2 bases from J; junction bases left unmatched: 11. The V gene's germline CDR1 is SGHRS and CDR2 YFSETQ. The CDR3 sequence is 18 residues long. In DNA form, the CDR3 reads TGCGCCAGCAGCTTGGTGAGGAGCGGGGGGGCAATTCCCTACGAGCAGTACTTC. As protein: CASSLVRSGGAIPYEQYF.

The chain combines TRBV9 with TRBJ2-5, with D possibly being TRBD2 (6 bases). The CDR3 sequence is 14 residues long. Per the germline V gene, CDR1 is SGDLS and CDR2 is YYNGEE. The ends were cut back, 0 bases at V and 5 bases at J, with 11 bases in the middle. The chain's CDR3 is CASSVGRVGETQYF. The CDR3, as DNA: TGTGCCAGCAGCGTAGGGAGGGTCGGGGAGACCCAGTACTTC.

The chain combines TRBV6-5 with TRBJ1-3; 7 bases fit TRBD1. The CDR3 is 16 amino acids. Trimming cost V 2 bases and J 1 base; bases outside gene matches: 5. CDR1 and CDR2 (germline): MNHEY, SVGAGI. Written as DNA, the CDR3 is TGTGCCAGCAGTTACGCCGCAGGGGGTTCTGGAAACACCATATATTTT. This codes for CASSYAAGGSGNTIYF.

The genes are TRBV15 and TRBJ1-1, with D possibly being TRBD1 (6 bases). The CDR3 length is 18 residues. The V gene's germline CDR1 is LNHNV and CDR2 YYDKDF (reference sequence). V was clipped by 1 base and J by 1 base, with 19 bases between them. The CDR3 DNA is TGTGCCACCAGCAGAGCTCCATCATTGACAGGTTCGAACACTGAAGCTTTCTTT. It specifies CATSRAPSLTGSNTEAFF.

The chain recombines TRBV4-2 with TRBJ2-3, with TRBD2 as a possible D gene (5 bases). Trimming pared 1 base from V and 0 bases from J, leaving 8 bases between. The CDR3 covers 15 residues. Germline V lookup: CDR1 LGHNA, CDR2 YNFKEQ. This CDR3 is CASSQVPGSTDTQYF. The CDR3 nucleotides are TGTGCCAGCAGCCAAGTACCGGGGAGCACAGATACGCAGTATTTT.

V gene TRBV6-1 combines with J gene TRBJ1-1; the D gene is possibly TRBD1 (6 bases). CDR3 size: 15 residues. Germline loops: CDR1 MNHNS, CDR2 SASEGT. The V gene lost 1 base and the J gene lost 1 base, with 10 bases spanning the gap. This chain's CDR3 is CASSEGGTPNTEAFF. CDR3 DNA sequence: TGTGCCAGCAGTGAAGGGGGGACACCGAACACTGAAGCTTTCTTT.

The chain carries TRBV19 and TRBJ1-2, with D uncertain. The germline V gene encodes CDR1 LNHDA and CDR2 SQIVND (reference sequence). Between the trimmed V and J ends, which lost 6 bases and 0 bases, there was a span of 8 bases. The CDR3 sequence is 13 residues long. The CDR3 sequence: CASRVDTNYGYTF. The CDR3 DNA reads TGTGCCAGTAGAGTAGACACTAACTATGGCTACACCTTC.

This clone was seen once. The chain employs TRBV2 and TRBJ2-7, with 10 bases lining up with TRBD2. The CDR3 is 15 amino acids. J was trimmed by 6 bases and V by 8 bases; bases with no gene match: 13. Per the germline V gene, CDR1 is SNHLY and CDR2 is FYNNEI. The CDR3 bases are TGTGCCAGCGGCCCCCCACCCACTAGCGGGGCCGAGCAGTACTTC. Encoded protein: CASGPPPTSGAEQYF. Full variable domain (rest looked up from reference TRBV2 and TRBJ2-7): EPEVTQTPSHQVTQMGQEVILRCVPISNHLYFYWYRQILGQKVEFLVSFYNNEISEKSEIFDDQFSVERPDGSNFTLKIRSTKLEDSAMYFCASGPPPTSGAEQYFGPGTRLTVT.

A word on this clone: Other nucleotide sequences from this sample produce the same CDR3. The rearrangement links TRBV6-5 to TRBJ2-7, with 8 bases aligning to TRBD2. Germline V gene data show CDR1 as MNHEY and CDR2 as SVGAGI. This CDR3 spans 14 amino acids. Germline trimming cut 5 bases from V and 4 bases from J; bases unmatched to any gene: 7. CDR3 residues: CASSRGGGTYEQYF. The CDR3 nucleotides are TGTGCCAGCAGTCGGGGGGGAGGAACGTACGAGCAGTACTTC.

Of note for this clone: The sample contains more than one DNA sequence encoding this CDR3. The chain couples TRBV9 to TRBJ2-1; TRBD2 is a possible D gene (5 bases). The CDR3 has 15 residues. V lost 3 bases to trimming and J lost 0 bases, with 10 bases between them. Germline V gene lookup returns CDR1 SGDLS and CDR2 YYNGEE. CDR3 nucleotides: TGTGCCAGCAGCGCAGGTGGGAGCTCCTACAATGAGCAGTTCTTC. Protein: CASSAGGSSYNEQFF.

The chain is built from TRBV20-1 and TRBJ1-1; D remains ambiguous. The length of the CDR3 is 11 residues. The ends were cut back, 5 bases at V and 6 bases at J, with 10 bases in the middle. Germline-derived CDR1 and CDR2 are DFQATT and SNEGSKA (reference sequence). CDR3 sequence reads: CSAQRLAEAFF. CDR3 in DNA: TGCAGTGCTCAAAGACTTGCTGAAGCTTTCTTT.

The chain joins TRBV25-1 to TRBJ2-7, with D possibly TRBD2 on 5 matching bases. Deletions cut 4 bases from V and 6 bases from J, with 13 bases between. This CDR3 has 13 residues. Germline V CDR1 and CDR2: MGHDK, SYGVNS. This chain's CDR3 is CASSVTGTSEQYF. CDR3 coding DNA: TGTGCCAGCAGTGTTACGGGAACAAGCGAGCAGTACTTC.

The rearrangement uses TRBV7-9 and TRBJ1-2; 9 bases match TRBD1. CDR1 is SEHNR and CDR2 is FQNEAQ in the germline V gene (reference sequence). Trimming cost V 4 bases and J 2 bases; bases outside gene matches: 2. The CDR3 runs 14 residues. In nucleotides, the CDR3 is TGTGCCAGCAGCTACGGACAGGGGAACTATGGCTACACCTTC. This gives the protein CASSYGQGNYGYTF.

This clone was recorded only once. J is TRBJ1-2 and V is TRBV6-1; D not resolved. This CDR3 is 14 amino acids long. CDR1 is MNHNS, CDR2 SASEGT, per germline. V lost 1 base and J 4 bases, leaving 10 bases between the germline ends. The CDR3 here is CASSEVGFLYGYTF. CDR3 in DNA: TGTGCCAGCAGTGAAGTCGGGTTTCTCTATGGCTACACCTTC.

The chain links TRBV19 to TRBJ1-1; D is perhaps TRBD1 (6 bases). V lost 6 bases and J 1 base, leaving 12 bases between the germline ends. In germline, CDR1 is LNHDA, CDR2 SQIVND (reference sequence). The CDR3 totals 14 residues. CDR3 region: CASSPQGANTEAFF. CDR3 bases: TGTGCCAGTAGCCCACAGGGCGCGAACACTGAAGCTTTCTTT.

The rearrangement links TRBV5-1 to TRBJ2-5; 10 bases are shared with TRBD2. The CDR3 has 16 amino acids. The V gene's germline CDR1 is SGHRS and CDR2 YFSETQ. The V gene end was trimmed by 4 bases and the J gene end by 7 bases; junction bases not matched to a gene: 13. CDR3 protein: CASSATTGTSVRTQYF. CDR3 DNA sequence: TGCGCCAGCAGCGCAACTACCGGGACTAGCGTAAGGACCCAGTACTTC.

This clone was observed a single time. The chain employs TRBV29-1 and TRBJ2-7; 10 bases are a match to TRBD1. The CDR3 extends over 12 amino acids. Germline CDR1 is SQVTM and CDR2 is ANQGSEA. J gave up 5 bases and V 4 bases, and 2 bases lay outside the gene matches. For the CDR3, the DNA is TGCAGCGTTGTCGGGACAGGGGACGAGCAGTACTTC. Protein sequence: CSVVGTGDEQYF.

This clone was seen a single time. The rearrangement uses TRBV6-4 and TRBJ2-3; the match to TRBD2 covers 8 bases. V dropped 4 bases and J dropped 4; count of bases not matched to a gene: 7. This CDR3 contains 15 residues. Germline-derived CDR1 and CDR2 are MRHNA and SNTAGT. The CDR3 DNA is TGTGCCAGCAGTGTTGGGACTAGATATTCAGATACGCAGTATTTT. Translated, it gives CASSVGTRYSDTQYF.

This chain links TRBV6-5 with TRBJ2-7; D might be TRBD2 (5 bases). The V and J ends lost 4 bases and 2 bases respectively, with 9 bases between them. The CDR3 consists of 13 residues. Germline loops: CDR1 MNHEY, CDR2 SVGAGI. CDR3 loop: CASSSDGAYEQYF. The CDR3 region has the DNA TGTGCCAGCAGTTCGGACGGGGCCTACGAGCAGTACTTC.

V usage is TRBV5-4 and J usage is TRBJ1-1; 9 bases fit TRBD1. Germline CDR1 SGHNT, CDR2 YYREEE (reference sequence). V was clipped by 1 base and J by 4 bases; unmatched bases: 8. The CDR3 runs to 16 residues. CDR3 nucleotide sequence: TGTGCCAGCAGCTTGTCCCCGGACAGGGGTAGCACTGAAGCTTTCTTT. It codes for CASSLSPDRGSTEAFF. The variable domain in full, with the rest retrieved from reference TRBV5-4 and TRBJ1-1, is ETGVTQSPTHLIKTRGQQVTLRCSSQSGHNTVSWYQQALGQGPQFIFQYYREEENGRGNFPPRFSGLQFPNYSSELNVNALELDDSALYLCASSLSPDRGSTEAFFGQGTRLTVV.